Sequencing of this T cell receptor beta chain was carried out in a study of T cell changes during pregnancy in multiple sclerosis. The CDR3 totals 13 residues. V was clipped by 6 bases and J by 5 bases, with 14 bases between them. Germline values: CDR1 GTSNPN, CDR2 SVGIG (reference sequence). Only in-frame clones appear in the TCRdb table, and some are missing; sequencing was by immunoSEQ multiplex PCR. The data show tens of thousands of clones, around 95% seen once. The sequencing used peripheral blood, collected in the second trimester of pregnancy. This chain uses TRBV30 with TRBJ1-5, with a weak D call TRBD1 (6 bases). This sequence was found in a female donor in good health, enrolled as a control in a pregnancy study. The CDR3 DNA sequence: TGTGCCTGCGGGGGCGGGGGTCATCAGCCCCAGCATTTT. Protein sequence: CACGGGGHQPQHF. The variable domain in full, completed from reference TRBV30 and TRBJ1-5, reads SQTIHQWPATLVQPVGSPLSLECTVEGTSNPNLYWYRQAAGRGLQLLFYSVGIGQISSEVPQNLSASRPQDRQFILSSKKLLLSDSGFYLCACGGGGHQPQHFGDGTRLSIL.